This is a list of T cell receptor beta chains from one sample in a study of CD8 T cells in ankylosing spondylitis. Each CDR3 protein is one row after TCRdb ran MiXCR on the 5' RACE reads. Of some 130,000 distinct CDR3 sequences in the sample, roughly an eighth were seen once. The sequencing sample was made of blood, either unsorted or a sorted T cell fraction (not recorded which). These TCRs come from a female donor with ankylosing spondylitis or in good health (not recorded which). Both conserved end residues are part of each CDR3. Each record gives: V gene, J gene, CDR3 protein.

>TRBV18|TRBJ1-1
CASSQGVGTEAFF
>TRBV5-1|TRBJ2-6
CASSLSQGPGANVLTF
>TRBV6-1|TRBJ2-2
CASRASTGDGQGLFF
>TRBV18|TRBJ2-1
CASSPHTGQYNEQFF
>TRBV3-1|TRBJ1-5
CASSQGTGHRPQHF
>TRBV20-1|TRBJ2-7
CSASGQVDEQYF
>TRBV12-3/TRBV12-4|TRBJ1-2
CASSTTELLGYTF
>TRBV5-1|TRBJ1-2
CASSLERDSTRFVNYGYTF
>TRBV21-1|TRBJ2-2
CASSKDTNTGELFF
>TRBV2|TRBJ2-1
CASRAGQASSYNEQFF
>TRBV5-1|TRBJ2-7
CASSFSGTDFSYEQYF
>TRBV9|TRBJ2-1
CASRGTSERSSYNEQFF
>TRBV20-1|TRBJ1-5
CSARGVQGASNQPQHF
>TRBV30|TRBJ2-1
CAWSDDDYNEQFF
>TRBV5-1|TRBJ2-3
CASSLAVAGGGNTQYF
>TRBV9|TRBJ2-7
CASSQRQGVGTYEQYF
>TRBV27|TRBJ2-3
CASSSLLAGPLEDTQYF
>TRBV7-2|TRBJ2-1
CASSLAPRDRAYNEQFF
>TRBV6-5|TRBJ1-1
CASSYILNTEAFF